Shown below are 18 T cell receptor beta chains from a single sample sequenced in a study of blood T cell repertoires in COVID-19. Sequencing was performed with immunoSEQ multiplex PCR; in TCRdb, only in-frame clones are kept and a portion is missing. The sample includes about 240,000 clones, approximately 86% of them seen just once. The sample consisted of PBMCs or T cells enriched from blood (not recorded which). These receptors originate from a woman in her 40s with acute COVID-19.

The chain recombines TRBV20-1 with TRBJ2-1; 7 bases are shared with TRBD2. CDR1 is DFQATT and CDR2 is SNEGSKA in the germline V gene (reference sequence). There are 14 residues in the CDR3. The V segment lost 3 bases and the J segment 6 bases; nucleotides outside the gene matches: 8. Written as DNA, the CDR3 is TGCAGTGCTAGTCCGGCGGGAGATGGCAATGAGCAGTTCTTC. This codes for CSASPAGDGNEQFF.

The CDR3 here is CASSLGSHITDTQYF. CDR3 coding DNA: TGTGCCAGCAGCTTGGGGAGCCACATCACAGATACGCAGTATTTT. The chain is built from TRBV5-4 and TRBJ2-3; D unresolved. V shed 0 bases and J shed 2 bases, with 10 bases lying between them. This CDR3 comprises 15 residues. The V gene's germline CDR1 is SGHNT and CDR2 YYREEE (reference sequence).

The V call is TRBV4-1, the J call TRBJ2-1, with 7 bases identical to TRBD2. Unmatched junction bases numbered 7, after V lost 2 bases and J lost 15 bases. Germline CDR1 and CDR2: MGHRA and YSYEKL. The CDR3 has 12 amino acids. In DNA, the CDR3 is TGCGCCAGCAGCCAATTAACTAGCGTGCGGTTCTTC. This encodes CASSQLTSVRFF.

This clone was recorded once. The rearrangement joins TRBV14 to TRBJ2-2, with TRBD2 identical over 12 bases. Germline V CDR1 and CDR2: SGHDN, FVKESK. The CDR3 is 14 residues long. Unmatched junction bases numbered 1, after V lost 6 bases and J lost 5 bases. CDR3 loop: CASRLAGGTGELFF. The CDR3 DNA sequence: TGTGCCAGCAGGCTAGCGGGAGGGACCGGGGAGCTGTTTTTT.

V and J are TRBV29-1 and TRBJ2-5; 12 bases map to TRBD2. CDR1 is SQVTM and CDR2 is ANQGSEA in the germline V gene. CDR3 length: 14 residues. After removal of 4 bases from V and 4 bases from J, the junction contained 4 bases not matched to a gene. CDR3: CSVGVTSGRETQYF. The CDR3 region has the DNA TGCAGCGTTGGGGTGACTAGCGGGAGAGAGACCCAGTACTTC.

The V gene is TRBV6-6, the J gene TRBJ2-2, with D tentatively TRBD1 (6 bases). CDR1 and CDR2 (germline): MNHNY, SVGAGI (reference sequence). V lost 7 bases and J lost 10, with 25 bases in between. The CDR3 sequence is 16 residues long. This CDR3 reads CASTLTWGRVEEELFF. CDR3 in DNA: TGTGCCAGCACCCTTACGTGGGGGCGCGTCGAGGAGGAGCTGTTTTTT.

This clone was found once. The genes are TRBV2 and TRBJ1-2, with 9 nucleotides matching TRBD1. The CDR3 runs 13 residues. J lost 5 bases, V lost 10 bases, and 8 bases had no gene match. CDR1 and CDR2 (germline): SNHLY, FYNNEI. CDR3 nucleotides: TGTGCCACTCTTCCGGACAGGGGTTATGGCTACACCTTC. Protein product: CATLPDRGYGYTF.

The chain carries TRBV7-8 and TRBJ2-1; 8 bases agree with TRBD2. CDR1 is SGHVS, CDR2 FQNEAQ, per germline. CDR3 length: 15 residues. The J segment lost 4 bases and the V segment lost 5 bases, leaving 7 bases of the junction unmatched. CDR3 sequence (DNA): TGTGCCAGCAGCCGAGATGCGGGAGGATACAATGAGCAGTTCTTC. It codes for CASSRDAGGYNEQFF.

The V gene is TRBV2, the J gene TRBJ1-2; D perhaps matches TRBD1 (5 bases). Germline CDR1 is SNHLY and CDR2 is FYNNEI. The CDR3 has 14 amino acids. V was clipped by 8 bases and J by 2 bases, with 15 bases between them. The CDR3 DNA reads TGTGCCAGCGGAGGGAGGGGAAGAAACTATGGCTACACCTTC. Translating it yields CASGGRGRNYGYTF.

By share, this clone counts as medium-sized. The chain links TRBV15 to TRBJ2-6; TRBD1 matches 10 bases. The CDR3 consists of 16 residues. Germline CDR1 LNHNV, CDR2 YYDKDF (reference sequence). V shed 5 bases and J 4 bases; nucleotides not matched to a gene: 5. The CDR3 sequence: CATSSGTGDGANVLTF. The CDR3 bases are TGTGCCACCAGCTCGGGGACAGGGGACGGGGCCAACGTCCTGACTTTC.

This chain joins TRBV10-3 and TRBJ2-5; 9 bases line up with TRBD1. Germline CDR1 and CDR2: ENHRY and SYGVKD. The CDR3 runs 14 residues. The V segment lost 6 bases and the J segment 3 bases; nucleotides outside the gene matches: 5. CDR3 in amino acids: CAIRPTGGEETQYF. The CDR3 DNA reads as TGTGCCATCAGGCCGACAGGGGGGGAAGAGACCCAGTACTTC.

Turning to this clone: Sequence at one end of the junction differs from germline and may be a read error. CDR3 region: CASSHRLAEGETQYF. CDR3 bases: TGTGCTAGCAGCCATAGACTAGCGGAGGGGGAGACCCAGTACTTC. The rearrangement links TRBV7-7 to TRBJ2-5, with TRBD2 identical over 9 bases. Germline-derived CDR1 and CDR2 are SSHAT and FNYEAQ (reference sequence). CDR3 length equals 15 residues.

The table lists this clone with a few counts. The chain links TRBV10-3 to TRBJ2-3; D is undetermined. CDR1 and CDR2 (germline): ENHRY, SYGVKD. The CDR3 consists of 14 residues. Trimming removed 5 bases at V and 2 bases at J, with 11 bases between. The DNA of the CDR3 is TGTGCCATCAGTTTAAGCTTCAACACAGATACGCAGTATTTT. Protein: CAISLSFNTDTQYF.

J is TRBJ2-5 and V is TRBV9; tentatively, D is TRBD2 (5 bases). In germline, CDR1 is SGDLS, CDR2 YYNGEE. The CDR3 consists of 14 residues. Deletions cut 0 bases from V and 4 bases from J, with 10 bases between. The CDR3 region is CASSVGERRETQYF. For the CDR3, the DNA is TGTGCCAGCAGCGTAGGGGAGCGTCGAGAGACCCAGTACTTC. The entire variable domain, with the rest obtained from reference TRBV9 and TRBJ2-5, is as follows: DSGVTQTPKHLITATGQRVTLRCSPRSGDLSVYWYQQSLDQGLQFLIQYYNGEERAKGNILERFSAQQFPDLHSELNLSSLELGDSALYFCASSVGERRETQYFGPGTRLLVL.

The rearrangement joins TRBV12-3 or TRBV12-4 to TRBJ1-1; D gene ambiguous. V lost 3 bases and J 7 bases, leaving 12 bases between the germline ends. The CDR3 is 13 amino acids. The CDR3 here is CASSFWELGEAFF. The CDR3 DNA is TGTGCCAGCAGTTTTTGGGAGTTGGGTGAAGCTTTCTTT.

This clone was detected only once. This rearrangement joins TRBV5-1 to TRBJ1-1; possibly TRBD1 for D (5 bases). CDR3 length equals 14 residues. The V and J ends lost 0 bases and 3 bases respectively, with 9 bases between them. From germline, CDR1 is SGHRS and CDR2 YFSETQ. The CDR3 DNA follows: TGCGCCAGCAGCTTGGATGTAGGGGACACTGAAGCTTTCTTT. Its translation: CASSLDVGDTEAFF. Drawing the rest from reference TRBV5-1 and TRBJ1-1, the complete variable domain is KAGVTQTPRYLIKTRGQQVTLSCSPISGHRSVSWYQQTPGQGLQFLFEYFSETQRNKGNFPGRFSGRQFSNSRSEMNVSTLELGDSALYLCASSLDVGDTEAFFGQGTRLTVV.

The chain recombines TRBV9 with TRBJ2-7; unclear D gene. This CDR3 has 13 amino acids. V was clipped by 4 bases and J by 0 bases, with 8 bases between them. The V gene's germline CDR1 is SGDLS and CDR2 YYNGEE. DNA for the CDR3: TGTGCCAGCAGCCCTGCGTACTCCTACGAGCAGTACTTC. This translates into CASSPAYSYEQYF.

In DNA form, the CDR3 reads TGTGCCAGCAGCCTCGGACAGCTGGGGCAGTACTTC. Translation gives CASSLGQLGQYF. The chain combines TRBV14 with TRBJ2-7; tentatively, D is TRBD1 (6 bases). Germline V gene sequence: CDR1 SGHDN, CDR2 FVKESK. V was shortened by 4 bases and J by 9 bases, with 13 bases between the two germline ends. The length of the CDR3 is 12 residues.